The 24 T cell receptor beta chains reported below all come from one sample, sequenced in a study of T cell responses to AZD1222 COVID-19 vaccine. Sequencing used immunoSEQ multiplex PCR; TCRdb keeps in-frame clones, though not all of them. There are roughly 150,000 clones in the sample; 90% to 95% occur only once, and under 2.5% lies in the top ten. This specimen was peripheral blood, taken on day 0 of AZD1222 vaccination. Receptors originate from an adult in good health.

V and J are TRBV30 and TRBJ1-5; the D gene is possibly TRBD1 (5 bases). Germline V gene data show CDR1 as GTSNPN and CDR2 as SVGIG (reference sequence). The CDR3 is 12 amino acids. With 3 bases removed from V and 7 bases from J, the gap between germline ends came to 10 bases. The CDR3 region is CAWSAGVQPQHF. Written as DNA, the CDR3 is TGTGCCTGGAGCGCGGGGGTCCAGCCCCAGCATTTT.

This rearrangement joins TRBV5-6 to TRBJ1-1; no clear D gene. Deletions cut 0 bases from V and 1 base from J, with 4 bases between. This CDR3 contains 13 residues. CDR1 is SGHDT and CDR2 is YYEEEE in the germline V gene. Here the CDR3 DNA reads TGTGCCAGCAGCTTGGAGTGGAACACTGAAGCTTTCTTT. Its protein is CASSLEWNTEAFF.

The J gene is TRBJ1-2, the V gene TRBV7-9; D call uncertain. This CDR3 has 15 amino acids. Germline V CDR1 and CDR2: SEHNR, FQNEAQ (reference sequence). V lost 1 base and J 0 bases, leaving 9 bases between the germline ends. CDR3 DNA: TGTGCCAGCAGCTTAGAGGGCATTTCTAACTATGGCTACACCTTC. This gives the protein CASSLEGISNYGYTF.

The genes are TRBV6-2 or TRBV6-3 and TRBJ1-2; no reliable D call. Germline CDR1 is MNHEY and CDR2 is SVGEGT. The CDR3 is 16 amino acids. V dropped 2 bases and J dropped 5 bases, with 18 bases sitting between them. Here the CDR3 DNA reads TGTGCCAGCAGTTACCCTTCATCGGCAGCCGAATATGGCTACACCTTC. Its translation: CASSYPSSAAEYGYTF.

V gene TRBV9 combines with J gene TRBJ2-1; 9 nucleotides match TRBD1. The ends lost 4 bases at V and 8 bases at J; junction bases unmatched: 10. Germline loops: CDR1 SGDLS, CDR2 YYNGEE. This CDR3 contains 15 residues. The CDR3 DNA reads TGTGCCAGCAGCCCCTGGGACAGGGACGGCCATGAGCAGTTCTTC. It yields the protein CASSPWDRDGHEQFF. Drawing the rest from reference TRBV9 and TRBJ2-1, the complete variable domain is DSGVTQTPKHLITATGQRVTLRCSPRSGDLSVYWYQQSLDQGLQFLIQYYNGEERAKGNILERFSAQQFPDLHSELNLSSLELGDSALYFCASSPWDRDGHEQFFGPGTRLTVL.

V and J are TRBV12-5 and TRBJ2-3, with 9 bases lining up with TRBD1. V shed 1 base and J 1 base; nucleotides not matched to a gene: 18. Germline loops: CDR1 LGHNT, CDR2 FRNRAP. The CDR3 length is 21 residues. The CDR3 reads CASGLAIRDRAPLGGTDTQYF. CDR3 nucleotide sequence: TGTGCTAGTGGTTTGGCGATCCGGGACAGGGCGCCCTTGGGGGGCACAGATACGCAGTATTTT.

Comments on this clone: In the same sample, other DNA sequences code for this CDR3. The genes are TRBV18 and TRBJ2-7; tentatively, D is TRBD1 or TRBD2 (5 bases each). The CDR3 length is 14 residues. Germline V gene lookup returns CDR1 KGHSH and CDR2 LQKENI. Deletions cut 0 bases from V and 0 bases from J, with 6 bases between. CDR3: CASSPPGVSYEQYF. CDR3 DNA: TGTGCCAGCTCACCACCGGGGGTCTCCTACGAGCAGTACTTC. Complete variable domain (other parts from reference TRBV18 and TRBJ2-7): NAGVMQNPRHLVRRRGQEARLRCSPMKGHSHVYWYRQLPEEGLKFMVYLQKENIIDESGMPKERFSAEFPKEGPSILRIQQVVRGDSAAYFCASSPPGVSYEQYFGPGTRLTVT.

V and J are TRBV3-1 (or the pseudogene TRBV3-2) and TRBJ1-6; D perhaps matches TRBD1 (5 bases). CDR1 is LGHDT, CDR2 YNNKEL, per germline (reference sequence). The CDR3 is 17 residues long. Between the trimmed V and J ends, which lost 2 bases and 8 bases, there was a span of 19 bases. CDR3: CASSQSGSSGGHSPLHF. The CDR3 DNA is TGTGCCAGCAGCCAATCTGGTAGTTCCGGGGGTCATTCACCCCTCCACTTT.

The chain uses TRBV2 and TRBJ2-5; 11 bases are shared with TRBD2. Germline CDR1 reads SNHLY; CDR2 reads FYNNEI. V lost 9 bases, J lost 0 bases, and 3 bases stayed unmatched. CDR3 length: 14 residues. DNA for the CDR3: TGTGCCAGTCCGGGACTAGCGGACCAAGAGACCCAGTACTTC. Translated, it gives CASPGLADQETQYF.

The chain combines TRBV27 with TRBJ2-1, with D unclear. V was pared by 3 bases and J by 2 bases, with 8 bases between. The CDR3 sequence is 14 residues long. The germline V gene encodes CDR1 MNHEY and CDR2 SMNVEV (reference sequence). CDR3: CASSFGPAYNEQFF. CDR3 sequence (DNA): TGTGCCAGCAGTTTTGGGCCAGCCTACAATGAGCAGTTCTTC.

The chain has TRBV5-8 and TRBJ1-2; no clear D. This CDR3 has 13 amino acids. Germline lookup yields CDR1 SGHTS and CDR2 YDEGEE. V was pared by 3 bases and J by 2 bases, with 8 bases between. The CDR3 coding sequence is TGTGCCAGCAGCTCCAGACCCAACTATGGCTACACCTTC. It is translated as CASSSRPNYGYTF.

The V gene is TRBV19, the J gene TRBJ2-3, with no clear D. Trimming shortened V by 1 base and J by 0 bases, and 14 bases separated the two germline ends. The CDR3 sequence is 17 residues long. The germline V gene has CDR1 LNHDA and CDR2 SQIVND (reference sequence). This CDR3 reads CASSIGTSSSSTDTQYF. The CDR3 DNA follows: TGTGCCAGTAGTATAGGAACGAGCTCCTCTAGCACAGATACGCAGTATTTT. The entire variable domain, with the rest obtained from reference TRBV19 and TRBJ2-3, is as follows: DGGITQSPKYLFRKEGQNVTLSCEQNLNHDAMYWYRQDPGQGLRLIYYSQIVNDFQKGDIAEGYSVSREKKESFPLTVTSAQKNPTAFYLCASSIGTSSSSTDTQYFGPGTRLTVL.

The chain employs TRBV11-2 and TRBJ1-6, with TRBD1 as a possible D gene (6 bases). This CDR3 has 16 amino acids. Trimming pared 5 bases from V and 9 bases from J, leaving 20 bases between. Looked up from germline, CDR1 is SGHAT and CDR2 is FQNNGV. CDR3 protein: CASSLSPQGIGSPLHF. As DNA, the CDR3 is TGTGCCAGCAGCCTATCGCCCCAGGGGATCGGTTCACCCCTCCACTTT.

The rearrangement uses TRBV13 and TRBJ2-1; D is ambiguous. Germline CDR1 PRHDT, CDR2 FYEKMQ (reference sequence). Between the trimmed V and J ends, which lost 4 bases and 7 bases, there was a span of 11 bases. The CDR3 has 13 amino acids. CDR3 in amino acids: CASSSILGNEQFF. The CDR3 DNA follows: TGTGCCAGCAGCTCTATTCTAGGGAATGAGCAGTTCTTC.

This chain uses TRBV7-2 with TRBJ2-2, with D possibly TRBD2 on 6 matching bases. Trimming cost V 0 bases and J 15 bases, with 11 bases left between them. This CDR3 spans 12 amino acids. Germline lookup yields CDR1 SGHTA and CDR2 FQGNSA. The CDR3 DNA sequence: TGTGCCAGCAGCTTAGCGCTAGGGAGGTTGTTTTTT. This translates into CASSLALGRLFF.

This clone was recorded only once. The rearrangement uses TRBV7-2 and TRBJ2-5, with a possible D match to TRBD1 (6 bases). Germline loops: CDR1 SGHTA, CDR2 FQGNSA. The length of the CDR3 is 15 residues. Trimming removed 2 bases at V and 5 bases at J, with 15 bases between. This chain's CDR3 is CASSLFLGARETQYF. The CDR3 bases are TGTGCCAGCAGCTTATTTCTGGGGGCGCGGGAGACCCAGTACTTC.

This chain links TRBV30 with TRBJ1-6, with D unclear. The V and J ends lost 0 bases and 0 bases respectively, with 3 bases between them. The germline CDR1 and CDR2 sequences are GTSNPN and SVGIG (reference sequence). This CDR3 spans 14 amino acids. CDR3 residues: CAWSVSSYNSPLHF. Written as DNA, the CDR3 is TGTGCCTGGAGTGTCAGCTCCTATAATTCACCCCTCCACTTT.

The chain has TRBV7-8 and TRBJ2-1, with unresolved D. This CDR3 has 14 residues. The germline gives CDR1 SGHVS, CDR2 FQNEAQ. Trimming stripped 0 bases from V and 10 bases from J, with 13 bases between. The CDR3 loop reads CASSLATRPWEQFF. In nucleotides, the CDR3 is TGTGCCAGCAGCTTAGCCACCCGCCCCTGGGAGCAGTTCTTC. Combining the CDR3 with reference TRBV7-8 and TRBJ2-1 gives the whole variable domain GAGVSQSPRYKVAKRGQDVALRCDPISGHVSLFWYQQALGQGPEFLTYFQNEAQLDKSGLPSDRFFAERPEGSVSTLKIQRTQQEDSAVYLCASSLATRPWEQFFGPGTRLTVL.

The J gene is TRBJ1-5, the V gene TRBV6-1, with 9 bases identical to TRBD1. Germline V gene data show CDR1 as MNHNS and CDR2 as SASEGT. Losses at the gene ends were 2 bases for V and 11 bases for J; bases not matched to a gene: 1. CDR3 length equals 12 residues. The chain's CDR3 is CASSERTGAQHF. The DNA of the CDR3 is TGTGCCAGCAGTGAAAGGACAGGGGCCCAGCATTTT.

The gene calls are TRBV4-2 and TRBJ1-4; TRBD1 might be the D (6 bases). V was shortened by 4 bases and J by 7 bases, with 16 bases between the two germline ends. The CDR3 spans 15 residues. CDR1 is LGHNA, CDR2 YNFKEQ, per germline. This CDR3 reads CASSPDRLKIEKLFF. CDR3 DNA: TGTGCCAGCAGCCCAGACAGGCTTAAAATTGAAAAACTGTTTTTT.

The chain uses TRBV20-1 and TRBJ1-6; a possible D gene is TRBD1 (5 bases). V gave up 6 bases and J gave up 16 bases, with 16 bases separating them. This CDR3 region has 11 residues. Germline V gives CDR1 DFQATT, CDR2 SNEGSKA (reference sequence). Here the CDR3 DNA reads TGCAGTGCCATAGAAGTCGGGGCTCTCCACTTT. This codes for CSAIEVGALHF.

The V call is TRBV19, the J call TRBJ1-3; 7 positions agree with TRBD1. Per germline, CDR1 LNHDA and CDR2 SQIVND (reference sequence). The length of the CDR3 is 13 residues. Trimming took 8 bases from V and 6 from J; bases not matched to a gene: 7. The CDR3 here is CASRDRAENTIYF. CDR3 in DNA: TGTGCCAGTCGTGACAGGGCCGAAAACACCATATATTTT.

The DNA for the CDR3 is TGTGCCAGCAGTCCCAAAGGACAGAGCCTCTCTGGGGCCAACGTCCTGACTTTC. It is translated as CASSPKGQSLSGANVLTF. The J gene is TRBJ2-6, the V gene TRBV28; the D gene is possibly TRBD1 (6 bases). Trimming shortened V by 5 bases and J by 0 bases, and 17 bases separated the two germline ends. The CDR3 contains 18 residues. CDR1 and CDR2 from the germline V gene are MDHEN and SYDVKM.

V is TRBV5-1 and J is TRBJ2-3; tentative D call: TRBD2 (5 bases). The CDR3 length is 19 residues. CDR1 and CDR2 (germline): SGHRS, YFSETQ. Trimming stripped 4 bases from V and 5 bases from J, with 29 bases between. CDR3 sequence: CASSPHRGGEGPGIDTQYF. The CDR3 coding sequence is TGCGCCAGCAGCCCCCATCGGGGTGGAGAGGGTCCCGGGATAGATACGCAGTATTTT.